This is a list of T cell receptor beta chains from one sample in a study of T-cell reconstitution after alpha-beta-depleted transplantation in children. TCRdb re-analysed the PCR reads in MiXCR, keeping a single row per CDR3 protein. The sample lists about 580,000 distinct CDR3 sequences; 25% to 30% were seen once. The specimen was PBMCs, collected before TCRalphabeta/CD19-depleted stem cell transplant. The origin of the receptors is a boy in the first two years of life with Wiskott-Aldrich syndrome, due to receive a stem cell transplant. CDR3s include the opening cysteine and the closing phenylalanine or tryptophan. D genes are given only for firm matches. Size is omitted from some rows. Given values are once, few, many or a class for expanded clones.

NA	TRBJ2-1	NA	TRBV3-1	TGTGCCAGCAGCCAGAGTAACAATGAGCAGTTCTTC	CASSQSNNEQFF
few	TRBJ2-3	TRBD2	TRBV5-1	TGCGCCAGTAGAGCGGGAGGGCCCACAGATACGCAGTATTTT	CASRAGGPTDTQYF
few	TRBJ1-1	NA	TRBV29-1	TGCAGCGTTGAATGGTTTGGGAGAGTGAACACTGAAGCTTTCTTT	CSVEWFGRVNTEAFF
NA	TRBJ2-1	TRBD2	TRBV5-1	TGCGCCAGCAGCACTAGGACTAGCGGCTCCTACAATGAGCAGTTCTTC	CASSTRTSGSYNEQFF
NA	TRBJ2-7	TRBD1	TRBV3-1	TGTGCCAGCGGACGACAGGGGGCGGACGAGCAGTACTTC	CASGRQGADEQYF
NA	TRBJ2-1	NA	TRBV7-9	TGTGCCACTAGAATTCCGGGACTTTGGTTCAATGAGCAGTTCTTC	CATRIPGLWFNEQFF
NA	TRBJ2-7	TRBD2	TRBV5-1	TGCGCCAGCAGCTTTAGCGGGAGGGAGTACTTC	CASSFSGREYF
NA	TRBJ2-4	TRBD2	TRBV20-1	TGCAGTGCTAGTGCGGGAGTAGCCAAAAACATTCAGTACTTC	CSASAGVAKNIQYF
NA	TRBJ1-1	NA	TRBV7-2	TGTGCCAGCAGCCCCCCGTCAGGATTGAACACTGAAGCTTTCTTT	CASSPPSGLNTEAFF
NA	TRBJ2-7	TRBD1	TRBV20-1	TGCAGTGCTAGAGATGGCGGACAGGGGAACTACGAGCAGTACTTC	CSARDGGQGNYEQYF
NA	TRBJ2-4	TRBD1	TRBV5-1	TGCGCCAGCAGCTGGAATTCGGGACAGGCCAAAAACATTCAGTACTTC	CASSWNSGQAKNIQYF
NA	TRBJ2-3	NA	TRBV20-1	TGCAGTGCTAGATTCCCGGGTTACACAGATACGCAGTATTTT	CSARFPGYTDTQYF
NA	TRBJ2-1	TRBD2	TRBV20-1	TGCAGTGCCCACCCTAGCGGGAGAAGGAATGAGCAGTTCTTC	CSAHPSGRRNEQFF
few	TRBJ1-2	NA	TRBV20-1	TGCAGTGCTAGAGAGGGTCCCTATGGCTACACCTTC	CSAREGPYGYTF
NA	TRBJ2-7	NA	TRBV5-1	TGCGCCAGCAGCTTGGTACGTTTGGACGACGAGCAGTACTTC	CASSLVRLDDEQYF
NA	TRBJ2-1	TRBD2	TRBV5-1	TGCGCCAGCAGCTTGTCTAGCGGGAGAATTTTGAGCTCCTACAATGAGCAGTTCTTC	CASSLSSGRILSSYNEQFF
NA	TRBJ2-4	NA	TRBV3-1	TGTGCCAGCAGCCAAGCCCCCGGGACGGGTAATTTCATTCAGTACTTC	CASSQAPGTGNFIQYF
NA	TRBJ2-7	NA	TRBV5-1	TGCGCCAGCAGCTTCGAGGGGATCTCCTACGAGCAGTACTTC	CASSFEGISYEQYF
few	TRBJ2-2	TRBD1	TRBV27	TGTGCCAGCAGTGGCCAGGGGGCGCGGGCCACCGGGGAGCTGTTTTTT	CASSGQGARATGELFF
few	TRBJ2-1	NA	TRBV18	TGTGCCAGCTCATCCCCCTCCAATGAGCAGTTCTTC	CASSSPSNEQFF
few	TRBJ2-3	NA	TRBV20-1	TGCAGGGGGCTGGGGCGTAGCACAGATACGCAGTATTTT	CRGLGRSTDTQYF
few	TRBJ1-2	NA	TRBV5-8	TGTGCCAGCAGCCGGAGAGGGGCCGCTGGCTACACCTTC	CASSRRGAAGYTF
many	TRBJ1-2	NA	TRBV27	TGTGCCAGCAGCTTATCAGGGTATGGCTACACCTTC	CASSLSGYGYTF
NA	TRBJ2-3	TRBD2	TRBV20-1	TGCAGTGCCACTCCCCTAGCGGGACCTTTCACAGATACGCAGTATTTT	CSATPLAGPFTDTQYF
NA	TRBJ1-2	NA	TRBV29-1	TGCAGCGTTGTTAGATGGGGCGAAAATCCCTATGGCTACACCTTC	CSVVRWGENPYGYTF
NA	TRBJ2-1	TRBD2	TRBV29-1	TGCAGCGTGCACGGGACTAGCGGGATCCAGGAGCAGTTCTTC	CSVHGTSGIQEQFF
few	TRBJ2-5	TRBD1	TRBV11-2	TGTGCCAGCAGCTTAGAGTTGGGGACAGGGGGCGGAGTGACCCAGTACTTC	CASSLELGTGGGVTQYF